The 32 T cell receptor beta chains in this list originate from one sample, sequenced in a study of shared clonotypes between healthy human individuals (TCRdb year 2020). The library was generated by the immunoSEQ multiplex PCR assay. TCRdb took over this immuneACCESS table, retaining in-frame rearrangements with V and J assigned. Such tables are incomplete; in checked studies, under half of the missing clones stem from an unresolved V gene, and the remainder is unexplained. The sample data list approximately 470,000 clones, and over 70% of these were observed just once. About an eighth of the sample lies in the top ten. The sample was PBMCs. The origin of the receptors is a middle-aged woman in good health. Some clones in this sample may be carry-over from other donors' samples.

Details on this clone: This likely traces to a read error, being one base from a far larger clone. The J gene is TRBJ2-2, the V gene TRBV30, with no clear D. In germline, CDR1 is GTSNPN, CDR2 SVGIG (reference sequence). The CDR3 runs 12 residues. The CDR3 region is CDWSWDTGELFF. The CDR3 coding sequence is TGTGACTGGTCGTGGGACACCGGGGAGCTGTTTTTT.

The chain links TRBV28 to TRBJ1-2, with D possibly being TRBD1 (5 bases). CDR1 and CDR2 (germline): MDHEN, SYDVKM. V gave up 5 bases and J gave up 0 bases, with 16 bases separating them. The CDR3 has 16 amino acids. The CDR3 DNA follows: TGTGCCAGCAGTCTTCGGCAGGGAGCATCTAACTATGGCTACACCTTC. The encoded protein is CASSLRQGASNYGYTF.

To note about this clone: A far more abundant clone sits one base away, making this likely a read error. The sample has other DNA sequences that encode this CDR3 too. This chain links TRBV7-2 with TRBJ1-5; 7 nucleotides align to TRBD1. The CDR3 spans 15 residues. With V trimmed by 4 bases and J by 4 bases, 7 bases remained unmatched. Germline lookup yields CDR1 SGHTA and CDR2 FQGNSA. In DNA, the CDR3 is TGTGCCAGCAGCTCTAGGACAGGTAGTAATCAGCCCCAGCATTTT. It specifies CASSSRTGSNQPQHF.

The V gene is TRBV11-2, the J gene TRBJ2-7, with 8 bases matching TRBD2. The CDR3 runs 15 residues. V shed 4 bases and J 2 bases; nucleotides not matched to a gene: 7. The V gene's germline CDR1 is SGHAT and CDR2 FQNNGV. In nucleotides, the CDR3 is TGTGCCAGCAGCTACCCGGGACTAGGGGCCTACGAGCAGTACTTC. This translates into CASSYPGLGAYEQYF.

The CDR3 is CASSILQGLRGEKLFF. DNA for the CDR3: TGTGCCAGCTCTATCCTACAGGGGCTGCGGGGTGAAAAACTGTTTTTT. The V and J genes are TRBV18 and TRBJ1-4; 7 bases are shared with TRBD1. Germline V gene sequence: CDR1 KGHSH, CDR2 LQKENI. Losses at the gene ends were 6 bases for V and 7 bases for J; bases not matched to a gene: 14. The CDR3 covers 16 residues.

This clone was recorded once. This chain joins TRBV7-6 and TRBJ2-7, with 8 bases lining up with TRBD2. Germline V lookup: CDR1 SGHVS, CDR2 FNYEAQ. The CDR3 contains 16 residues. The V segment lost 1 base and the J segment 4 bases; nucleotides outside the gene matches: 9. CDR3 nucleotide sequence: TGTGCCAGCAGCTTAGGTAGTAGCGGGGTTGGGTACGAGCAGTACTTC. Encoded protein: CASSLGSSGVGYEQYF.

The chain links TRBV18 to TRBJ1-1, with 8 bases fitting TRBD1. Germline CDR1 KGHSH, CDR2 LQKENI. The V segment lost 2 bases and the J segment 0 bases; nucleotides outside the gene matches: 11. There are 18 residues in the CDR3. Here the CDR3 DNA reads TGTGCCAGCTCACCAAGAGGACAGGGAGCGGCCATGAACACTGAAGCTTTCTTT. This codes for CASSPRGQGAAMNTEAFF. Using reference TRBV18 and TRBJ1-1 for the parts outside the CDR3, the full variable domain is NAGVMQNPRHLVRRRGQEARLRCSPMKGHSHVYWYRQLPEEGLKFMVYLQKENIIDESGMPKERFSAEFPKEGPSILRIQQVVRGDSAAYFCASSPRGQGAAMNTEAFFGQGTRLTVV.

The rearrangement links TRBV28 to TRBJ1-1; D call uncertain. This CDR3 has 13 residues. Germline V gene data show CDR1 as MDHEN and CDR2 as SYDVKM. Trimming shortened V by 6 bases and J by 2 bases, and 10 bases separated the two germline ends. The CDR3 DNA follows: TGTGCCAGCAGCCGAGACACCAACACTGAAGCTTTCTTT. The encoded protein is CASSRDTNTEAFF.

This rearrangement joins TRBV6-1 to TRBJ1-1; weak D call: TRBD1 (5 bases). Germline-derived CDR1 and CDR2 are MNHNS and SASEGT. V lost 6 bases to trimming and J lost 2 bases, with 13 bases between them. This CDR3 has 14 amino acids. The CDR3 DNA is TGTGCCAGCAGGATTGGGGCCAGAAACACTGAAGCTTTCTTT. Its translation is CASRIGARNTEAFF.

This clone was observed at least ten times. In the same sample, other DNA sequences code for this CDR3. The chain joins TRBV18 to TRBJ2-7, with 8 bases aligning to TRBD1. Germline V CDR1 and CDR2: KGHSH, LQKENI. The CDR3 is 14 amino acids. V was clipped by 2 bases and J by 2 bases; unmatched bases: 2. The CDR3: CASSPGTGPYEQYF. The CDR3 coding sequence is TGTGCCAGCTCACCAGGGACAGGTCCCTACGAGCAGTACTTC.

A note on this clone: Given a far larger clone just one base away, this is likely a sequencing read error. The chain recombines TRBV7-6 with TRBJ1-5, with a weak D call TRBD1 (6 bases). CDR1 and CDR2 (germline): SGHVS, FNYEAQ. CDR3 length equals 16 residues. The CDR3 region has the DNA TGTGCCAGCAGCACCAGGACAGAGTATAGCAGTCAGCCCCAGCATTTT. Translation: CASSTRTEYSSQPQHF.

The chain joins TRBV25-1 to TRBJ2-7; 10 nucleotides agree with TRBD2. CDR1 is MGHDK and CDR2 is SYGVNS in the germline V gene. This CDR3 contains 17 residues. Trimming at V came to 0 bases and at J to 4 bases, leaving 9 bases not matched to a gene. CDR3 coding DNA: TGTGCCAGCAGTGAATATTCAAGCGGGAGGGCCATGTACGAGCAGTACTTC. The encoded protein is CASSEYSSGRAMYEQYF.

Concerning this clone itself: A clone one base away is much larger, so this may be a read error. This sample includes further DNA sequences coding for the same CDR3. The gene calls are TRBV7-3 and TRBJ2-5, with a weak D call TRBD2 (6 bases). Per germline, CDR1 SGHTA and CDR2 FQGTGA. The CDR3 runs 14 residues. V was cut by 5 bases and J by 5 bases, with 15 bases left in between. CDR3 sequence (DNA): TGTGCCAGCAGCGAGGGGTTGGCGGGGGAGACCCAGTACTTC. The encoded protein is CASSEGLAGETQYF.

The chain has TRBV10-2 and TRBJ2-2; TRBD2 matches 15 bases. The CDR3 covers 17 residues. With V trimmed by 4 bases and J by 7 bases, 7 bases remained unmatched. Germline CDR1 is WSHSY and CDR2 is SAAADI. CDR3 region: CASSGRTSGRADGELFF. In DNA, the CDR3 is TGCGCCAGCAGTGGAAGGACTAGCGGGAGGGCCGACGGGGAGCTGTTTTTT.

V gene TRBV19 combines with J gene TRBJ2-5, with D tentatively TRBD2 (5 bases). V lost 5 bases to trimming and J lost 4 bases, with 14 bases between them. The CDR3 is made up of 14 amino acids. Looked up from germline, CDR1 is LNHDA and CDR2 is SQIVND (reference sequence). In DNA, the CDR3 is TGTGCCAGTAGTTCCCTAGACGAGGGAGAGACCCAGTACTTC. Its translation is CASSSLDEGETQYF. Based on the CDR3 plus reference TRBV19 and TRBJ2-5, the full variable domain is DGGITQSPKYLFRKEGQNVTLSCEQNLNHDAMYWYRQDPGQGLRLIYYSQIVNDFQKGDIAEGYSVSREKKESFPLTVTSAQKNPTAFYLCASSSLDEGETQYFGPGTRLLVL.

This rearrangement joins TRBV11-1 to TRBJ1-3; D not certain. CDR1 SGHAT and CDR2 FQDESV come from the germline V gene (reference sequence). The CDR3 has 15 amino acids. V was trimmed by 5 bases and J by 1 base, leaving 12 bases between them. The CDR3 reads CASSARADSGNTIYF. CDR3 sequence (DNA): TGTGCCAGCAGCGCCCGGGCCGATTCTGGAAACACCATATATTTT.

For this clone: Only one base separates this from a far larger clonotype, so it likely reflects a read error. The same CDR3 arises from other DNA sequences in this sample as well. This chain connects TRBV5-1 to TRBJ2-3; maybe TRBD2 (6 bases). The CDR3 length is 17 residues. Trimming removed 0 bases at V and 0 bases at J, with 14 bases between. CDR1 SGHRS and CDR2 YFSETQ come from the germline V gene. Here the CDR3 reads CASSLGLAGGSTDTQYF. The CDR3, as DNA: TGCGCCAGCAGCTTGGGGCTAGCTGGAGGGAGCACAGATACGCAGTATTTT.

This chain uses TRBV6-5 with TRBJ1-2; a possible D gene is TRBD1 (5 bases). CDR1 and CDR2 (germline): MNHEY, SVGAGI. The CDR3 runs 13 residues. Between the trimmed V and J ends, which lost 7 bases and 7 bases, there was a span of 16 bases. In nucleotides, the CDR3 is TGTGCCAGCACCCCCGGGACGGGATTTGGCTACACCTTC. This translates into CASTPGTGFGYTF.

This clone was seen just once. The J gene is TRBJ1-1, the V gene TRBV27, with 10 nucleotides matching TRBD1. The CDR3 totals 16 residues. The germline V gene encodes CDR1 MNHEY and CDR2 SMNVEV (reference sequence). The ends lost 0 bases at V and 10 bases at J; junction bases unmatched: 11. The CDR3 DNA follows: TGTGCCAGCAGTTTATCCGTCCCCGGGACAGGGGTGGGAGCTTTCTTT. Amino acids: CASSLSVPGTGVGAFF.

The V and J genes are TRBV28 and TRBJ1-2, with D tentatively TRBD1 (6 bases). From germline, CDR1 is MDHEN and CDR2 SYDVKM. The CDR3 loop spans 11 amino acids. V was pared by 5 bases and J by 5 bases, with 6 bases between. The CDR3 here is CASSTGYGYTF. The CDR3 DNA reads TGTGCCAGCAGTACAGGGTATGGCTACACCTTC.

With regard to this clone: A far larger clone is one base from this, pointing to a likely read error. CDR3 in DNA: TGTGCCAGCAGTGACAAGTGGTCCCCCTCCGAGCAGTACTTC. Translation gives CASSDKWSPSEQYF. The chain has TRBV6-1 and TRBJ2-7; D is unclear. Looked up from germline, CDR1 is MNHNS and CDR2 is SASEGT. The CDR3 has 14 residues. Trimming cost V 3 bases and J 6 bases, with 15 bases left between them.

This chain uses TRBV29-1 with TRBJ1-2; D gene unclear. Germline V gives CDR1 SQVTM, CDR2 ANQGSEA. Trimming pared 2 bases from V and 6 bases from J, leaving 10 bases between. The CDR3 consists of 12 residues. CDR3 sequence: CSVERGKDGYTF. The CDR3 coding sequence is TGCAGCGTTGAACGGGGAAAGGATGGCTACACCTTC.

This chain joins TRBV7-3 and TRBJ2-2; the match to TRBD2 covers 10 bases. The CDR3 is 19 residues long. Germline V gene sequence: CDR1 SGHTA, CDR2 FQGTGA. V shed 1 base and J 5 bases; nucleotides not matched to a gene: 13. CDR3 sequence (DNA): TGTGCCAGCAGCTTAATGTCTAGCGGGAGCCCTGTGTCGACCGGGGAGCTGTTTTTT. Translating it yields CASSLMSSGSPVSTGELFF.

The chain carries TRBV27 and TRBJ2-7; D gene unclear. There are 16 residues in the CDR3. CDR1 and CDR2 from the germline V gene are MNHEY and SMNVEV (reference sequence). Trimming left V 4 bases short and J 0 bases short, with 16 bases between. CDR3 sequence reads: CASSSFVADYSYEQYF. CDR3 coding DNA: TGTGCCAGCAGTTCCTTTGTGGCAGATTACTCCTACGAGCAGTACTTC.

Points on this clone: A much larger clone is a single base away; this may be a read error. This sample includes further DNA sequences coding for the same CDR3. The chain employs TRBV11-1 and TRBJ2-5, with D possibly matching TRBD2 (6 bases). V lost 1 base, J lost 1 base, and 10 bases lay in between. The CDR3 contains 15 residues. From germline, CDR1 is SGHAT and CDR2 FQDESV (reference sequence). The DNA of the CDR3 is TGTGCCAGCAGCTTAGGCCCGGGAGCCCAAGAGACCCAGTACTTC. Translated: CASSLGPGAQETQYF.

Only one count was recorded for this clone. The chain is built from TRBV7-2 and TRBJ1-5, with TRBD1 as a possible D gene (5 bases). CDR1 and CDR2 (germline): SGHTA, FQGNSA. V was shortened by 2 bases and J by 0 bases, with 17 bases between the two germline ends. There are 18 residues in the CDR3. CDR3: CASSLKLVQGYSNQPQHF. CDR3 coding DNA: TGTGCCAGCAGCTTAAAGCTGGTCCAGGGTTATAGCAATCAGCCCCAGCATTTT.

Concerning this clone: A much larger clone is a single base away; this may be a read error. The CDR3 reads CASSPRANGARTDTQHF. DNA for the CDR3: TGTGCCAGCAGTCCAAGGGCAAACGGGGCTCGCACAGATACGCAGCATTTT. V usage is TRBV4-2 and J usage is TRBJ2-3; TRBD1 is a possible D gene (5 bases). The J call may be faulty, since TRBJ1-5 better matches the DNA end. CDR3 length: 17 amino acids. CDR1 and CDR2 (germline): LGHNA, YNFKEQ.

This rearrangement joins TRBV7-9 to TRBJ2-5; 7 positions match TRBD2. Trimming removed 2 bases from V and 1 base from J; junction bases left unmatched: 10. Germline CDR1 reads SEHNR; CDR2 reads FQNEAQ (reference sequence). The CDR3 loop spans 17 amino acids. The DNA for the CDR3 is TGTGCCAGCAGCTTATATATTGGGGCTAGCGGCCAAGAGACCCAGTACTTC. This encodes CASSLYIGASGQETQYF. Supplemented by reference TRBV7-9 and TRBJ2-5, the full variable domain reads DTGVSQNPRHKITKRGQNVTFRCDPISEHNRLYWYRQTLGQGPEFLTYFQNEAQLEKSRLLSDRFSAERPKGSFSTLEIQRTEQGDSAMYLCASSLYIGASGQETQYFGPGTRLLVL.

The CDR3 DNA reads TGTGCCAGCAGCCACGGGACGAAGGGTGAAAAACTGTTTTTT. Protein product: CASSHGTKGEKLFF. This chain connects TRBV7-9 to TRBJ1-4; possibly TRBD1 for D (5 bases). The V gene's germline CDR1 is SEHNR and CDR2 FQNEAQ (reference sequence). Deletions cut 5 bases from V and 7 bases from J, with 14 bases between. CDR3 size: 14 residues.

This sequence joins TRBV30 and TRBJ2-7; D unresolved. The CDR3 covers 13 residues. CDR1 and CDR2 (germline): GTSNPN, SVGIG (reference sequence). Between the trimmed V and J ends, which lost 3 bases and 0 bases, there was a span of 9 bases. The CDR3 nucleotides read TGTGCCTGGAGCGACGGATACTCCTACGAGCAGTACTTC. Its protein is CAWSDGYSYEQYF.

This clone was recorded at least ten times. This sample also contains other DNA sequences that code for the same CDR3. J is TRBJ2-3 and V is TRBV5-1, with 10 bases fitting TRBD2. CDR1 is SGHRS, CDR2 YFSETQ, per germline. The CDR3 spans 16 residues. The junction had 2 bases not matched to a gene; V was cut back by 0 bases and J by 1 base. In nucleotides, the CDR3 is TGCGCCAGCAGCTTGGGGCTAGCGGGAGGCACAGATACGCAGTATTTT. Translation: CASSLGLAGGTDTQYF.

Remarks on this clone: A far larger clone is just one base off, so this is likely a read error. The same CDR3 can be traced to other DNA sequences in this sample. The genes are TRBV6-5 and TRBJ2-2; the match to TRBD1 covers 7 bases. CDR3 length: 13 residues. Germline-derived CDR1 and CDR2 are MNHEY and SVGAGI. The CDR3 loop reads CASSTGDAGELFF. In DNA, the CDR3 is TGTGCCAGCAGCACAGGGGACGCCGGGGAGCTATTTTTT.